The present TCR beta chain was sequenced within a study of blood T cell repertoires in COVID-19. Whole-study context: There were acute and convalescent COVID-19 samples, and they came from the United States, Italy and Spain. The cDNA or gDNA used as material had been derived from T cells, B-cell-depleted T cells, or PBMCs.

How the authors handled the data: Amplified reference gene primers provided the basis for estimating nucleated cell counts. The method was immunoSEQ multiplex PCR; TCRdb's version includes in-frame clones alone and lacks a portion of them. Clone size and the V and J calls come from that table; the DNA yielded D and trimming. The sample holds approximately 85,000 clones, approximately 86% seen once. Trimming left V 1 base short and J 0 bases short, with 7 bases between. The CDR3 extends over 15 amino acids. CDR1 is SNHLY, CDR2 FYNNEI, per germline. This receptor was identified in a woman between 65 and 79 years old with active or convalescent COVID-19. Sequences were obtained from peripheral blood. This chain links TRBV2 with TRBJ1-3; no definite D call. The CDR3: CASSEEALSGNTIYF. The CDR3 bases are TGTGCCAGCAGTGAAGAAGCGCTCTCTGGAAACACCATATATTTT.